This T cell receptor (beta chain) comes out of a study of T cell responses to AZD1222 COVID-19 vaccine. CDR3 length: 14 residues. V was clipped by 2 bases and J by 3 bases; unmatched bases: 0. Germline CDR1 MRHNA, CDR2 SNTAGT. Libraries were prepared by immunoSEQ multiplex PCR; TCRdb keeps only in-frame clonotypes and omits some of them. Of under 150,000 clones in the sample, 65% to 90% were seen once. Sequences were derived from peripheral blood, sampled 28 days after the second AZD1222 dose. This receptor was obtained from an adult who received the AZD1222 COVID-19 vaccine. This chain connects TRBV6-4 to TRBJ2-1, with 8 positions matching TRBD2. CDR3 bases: TGTGCCAGCAGTGACGCGGGGGGCTACAATGAGCAGTTCTTC. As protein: CASSDAGGYNEQFF.